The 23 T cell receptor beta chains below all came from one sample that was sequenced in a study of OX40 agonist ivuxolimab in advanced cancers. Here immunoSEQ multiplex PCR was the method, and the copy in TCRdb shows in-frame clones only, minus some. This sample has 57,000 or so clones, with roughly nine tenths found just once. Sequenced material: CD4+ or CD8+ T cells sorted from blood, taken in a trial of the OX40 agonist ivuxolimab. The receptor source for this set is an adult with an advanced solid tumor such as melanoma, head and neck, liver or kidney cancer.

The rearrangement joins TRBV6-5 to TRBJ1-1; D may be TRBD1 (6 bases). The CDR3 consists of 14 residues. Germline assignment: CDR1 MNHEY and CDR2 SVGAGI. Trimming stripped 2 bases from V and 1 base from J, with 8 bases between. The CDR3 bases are TGTGCCAGCAGTTACGCGGACAGGAACACTGAAGCTTTCTTT. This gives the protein CASSYADRNTEAFF.

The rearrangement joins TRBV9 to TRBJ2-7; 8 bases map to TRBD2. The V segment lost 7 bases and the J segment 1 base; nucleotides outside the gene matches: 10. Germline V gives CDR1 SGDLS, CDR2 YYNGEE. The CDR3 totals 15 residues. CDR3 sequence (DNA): TGTGCCAGCGGCGGGGGGACGGGAAGTTCCTACGAGCAGTACTTC. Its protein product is CASGGGTGSSYEQYF.

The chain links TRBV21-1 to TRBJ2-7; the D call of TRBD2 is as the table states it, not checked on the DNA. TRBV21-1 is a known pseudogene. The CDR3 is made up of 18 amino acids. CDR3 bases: TGTGCCAGCAGCACCTCTATGAGCGGACTAGCGGGAGTCAACGAGCAGTACTTC. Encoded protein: CASSTSMSGLAGVNEQYF.

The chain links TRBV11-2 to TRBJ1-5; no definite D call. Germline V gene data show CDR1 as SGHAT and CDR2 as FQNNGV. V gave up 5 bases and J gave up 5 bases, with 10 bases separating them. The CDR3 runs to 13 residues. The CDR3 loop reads CASSKSQDQPQHF. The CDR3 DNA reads TGTGCCAGCAGCAAATCACAAGATCAGCCCCAGCATTTT.

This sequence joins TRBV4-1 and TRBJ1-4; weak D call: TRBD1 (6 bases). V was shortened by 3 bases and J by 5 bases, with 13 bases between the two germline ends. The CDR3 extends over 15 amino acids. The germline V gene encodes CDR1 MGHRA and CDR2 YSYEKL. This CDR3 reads CASSQAGASNEKLFF. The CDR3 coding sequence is TGCGCCAGCAGCCAGGCAGGGGCCTCGAATGAAAAACTGTTTTTT.

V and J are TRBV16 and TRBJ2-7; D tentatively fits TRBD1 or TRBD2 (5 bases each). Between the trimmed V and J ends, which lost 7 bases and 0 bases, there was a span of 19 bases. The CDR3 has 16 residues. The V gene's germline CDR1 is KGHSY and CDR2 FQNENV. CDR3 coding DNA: TGTGCCAGCACCCCAACCCGGGACGGAAGCTCCTACGAGCAGTACTTC. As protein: CASTPTRDGSSYEQYF.

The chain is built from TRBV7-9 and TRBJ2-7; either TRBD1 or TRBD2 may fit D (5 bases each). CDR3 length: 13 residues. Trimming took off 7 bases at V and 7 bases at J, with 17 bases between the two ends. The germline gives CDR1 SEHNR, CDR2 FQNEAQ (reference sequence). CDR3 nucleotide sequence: TGTGCCAGCACTCCGGGGACGACGGGGGAGCAGTACTTC. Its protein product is CASTPGTTGEQYF.

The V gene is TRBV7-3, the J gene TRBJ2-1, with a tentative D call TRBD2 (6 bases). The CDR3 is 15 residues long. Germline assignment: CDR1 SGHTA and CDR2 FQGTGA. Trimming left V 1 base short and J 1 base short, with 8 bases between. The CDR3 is CASSLISGSYNEQFF. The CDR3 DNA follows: TGTGCCAGCAGCTTAATCAGCGGGTCCTACAATGAGCAGTTCTTC. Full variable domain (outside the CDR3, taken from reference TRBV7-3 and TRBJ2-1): GAGVSQTPSNKVTEKGKYVELRCDPISGHTALYWYRQSLGQGPEFLIYFQGTGAADDSGLPNDRFFAVRPEGSVSTLKIQRTERGDSAVYLCASSLISGSYNEQFFGPGTRLTVL.

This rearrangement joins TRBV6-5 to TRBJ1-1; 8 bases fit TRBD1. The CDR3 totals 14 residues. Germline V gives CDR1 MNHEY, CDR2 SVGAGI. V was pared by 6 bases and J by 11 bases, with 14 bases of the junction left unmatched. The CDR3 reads CASSDRSEGQEAFF. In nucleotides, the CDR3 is TGTGCCAGCAGCGATCGCAGCGAGGGACAGGAGGCTTTCTTT.

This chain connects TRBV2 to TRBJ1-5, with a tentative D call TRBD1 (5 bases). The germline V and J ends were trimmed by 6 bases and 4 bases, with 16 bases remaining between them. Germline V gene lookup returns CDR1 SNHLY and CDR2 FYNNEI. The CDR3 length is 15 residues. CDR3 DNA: TGTGCCAGCAGGGGCCGGGACGGATTTAATCAGCCCCAGCATTTT. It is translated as CASRGRDGFNQPQHF.

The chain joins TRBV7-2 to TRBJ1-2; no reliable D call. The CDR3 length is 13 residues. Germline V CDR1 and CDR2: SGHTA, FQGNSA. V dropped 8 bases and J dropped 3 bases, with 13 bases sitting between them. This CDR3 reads CASSRGQDYGYTF. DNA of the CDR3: TGTGCCAGCTCTCGTGGGCAGGACTATGGCTACACCTTC.

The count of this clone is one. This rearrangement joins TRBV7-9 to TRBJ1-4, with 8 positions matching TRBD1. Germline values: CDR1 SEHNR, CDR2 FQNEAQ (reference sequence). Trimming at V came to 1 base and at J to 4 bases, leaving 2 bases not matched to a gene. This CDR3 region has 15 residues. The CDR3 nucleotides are TGTGCCAGCAGCTTAGGGGACAGGAATAATGAAAAACTGTTTTTT. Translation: CASSLGDRNNEKLFF.

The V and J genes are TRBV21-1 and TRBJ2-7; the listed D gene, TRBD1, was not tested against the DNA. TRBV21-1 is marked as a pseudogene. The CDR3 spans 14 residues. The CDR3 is CASSKGQAADEQYF. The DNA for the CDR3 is TGTGCCAGCAGCAAGGGACAGGCCGCCGACGAGCAGTACTTC.

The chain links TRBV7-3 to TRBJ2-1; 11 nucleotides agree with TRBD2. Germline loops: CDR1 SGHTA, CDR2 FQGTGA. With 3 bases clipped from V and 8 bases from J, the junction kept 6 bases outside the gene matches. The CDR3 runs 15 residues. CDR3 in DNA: TGTGCCAGCAGCTTCCCGGGACTAGCGGCGGATGAGCAGTTCTTC. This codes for CASSFPGLAADEQFF. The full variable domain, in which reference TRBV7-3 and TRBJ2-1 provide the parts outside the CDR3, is GAGVSQTPSNKVTEKGKYVELRCDPISGHTALYWYRQSLGQGPEFLIYFQGTGAADDSGLPNDRFFAVRPEGSVSTLKIQRTERGDSAVYLCASSFPGLAADEQFFGPGTRLTVL.

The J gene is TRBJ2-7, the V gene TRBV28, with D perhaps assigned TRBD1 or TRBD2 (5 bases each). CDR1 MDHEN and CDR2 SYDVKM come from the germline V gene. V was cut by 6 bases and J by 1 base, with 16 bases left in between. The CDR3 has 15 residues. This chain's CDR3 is CASSLVGRQSYEQYF. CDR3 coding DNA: TGTGCCAGCAGCCTCGTTGGGAGACAGTCCTACGAGCAGTACTTC. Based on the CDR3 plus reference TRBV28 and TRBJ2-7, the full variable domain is DVKVTQSSRYLVKRTGEKVFLECVQDMDHENMFWYRQDPGLGLRLIYFSYDVKMKEKGDIPEGYSVSREKKERFSLILESASTNQTSMYLCASSLVGRQSYEQYFGPGTRLTVT.

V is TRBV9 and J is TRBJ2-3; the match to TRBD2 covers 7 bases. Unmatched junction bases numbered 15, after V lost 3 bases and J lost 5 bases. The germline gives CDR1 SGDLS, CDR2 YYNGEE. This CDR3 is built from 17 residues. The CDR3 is CASSAARRSGAGDTQYF. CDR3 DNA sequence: TGTGCCAGCAGCGCCGCGAGGAGGAGCGGGGCGGGAGATACGCAGTATTTT.

The CDR3, as DNA: TGCGCCAGCAGCGAGACAGGGGGTGCCGGTGGTGGCTACACCTTC. Translated: CASSETGGAGGGYTF. The chain carries TRBV5-1 and TRBJ1-2; 9 nucleotides line up with TRBD1. Trimming cost V 4 bases and J 7 bases; bases outside gene matches: 11. In germline, CDR1 is SGHRS, CDR2 YFSETQ. The CDR3 consists of 15 residues. Using reference TRBV5-1 and TRBJ1-2 for the parts outside the CDR3, the full variable domain is KAGVTQTPRYLIKTRGQQVTLSCSPISGHRSVSWYQQTPGQGLQFLFEYFSETQRNKGNFPGRFSGRQFSNSRSEMNVSTLELGDSALYLCASSETGGAGGGYTFGSGTRLTVV.

The CDR3 DNA is TGTGCCATCGGGGCGGAGTATAGCAATCAGCCCCAGCATTTT. It yields the protein CAIGAEYSNQPQHF. The chain couples TRBV2 to TRBJ1-5; tentatively, D is TRBD1 (5 bases). This CDR3 is 14 amino acids long. V was cut by 10 bases and J by 0 bases, with 13 bases left in between. Germline CDR1 and CDR2: SNHLY and FYNNEI.

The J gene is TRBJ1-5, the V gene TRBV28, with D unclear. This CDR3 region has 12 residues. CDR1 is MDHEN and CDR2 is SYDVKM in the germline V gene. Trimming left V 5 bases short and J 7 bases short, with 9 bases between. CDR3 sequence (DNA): TGTGCCAGCAGTCAGGAAGTCCAGCCCCAGCATTTT. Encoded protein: CASSQEVQPQHF.

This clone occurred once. DNA for the CDR3: TGTGCCAGCAGCCTCGAGGGCGAGCAGTACTTC. This codes for CASSLEGEQYF. The chain combines TRBV5-6 with TRBJ2-7; TRBD2 is a possible D gene (5 bases). CDR1 is SGHDT, CDR2 YYEEEE, per germline. Trimming pared 4 bases from V and 6 bases from J, leaving 8 bases between. CDR3 size: 11 residues. Looking up the rest from reference TRBV5-6 and TRBJ2-7 gives the full variable domain: DAGVTQSPTHLIKTRGQQVTLRCSPKSGHDTVSWYQQALGQGPQFIFQYYEEEERQRGNFPDRFSGHQFPNYSSELNVNALLLGDSALYLCASSLEGEQYFGPGTRLTVT.

This chain's CDR3 is CASSLGQSYGYTF. The DNA of the CDR3 is TGTGCCAGCAGCTTGGGACAGAGCTATGGCTACACCTTC. V gene TRBV11-1 combines with J gene TRBJ1-2; 7 bases match TRBD1. The length of the CDR3 is 13 residues. In germline, CDR1 is SGHAT, CDR2 FQDESV (reference sequence). J lost 4 bases, V lost 3 bases, and 2 bases had no gene match.

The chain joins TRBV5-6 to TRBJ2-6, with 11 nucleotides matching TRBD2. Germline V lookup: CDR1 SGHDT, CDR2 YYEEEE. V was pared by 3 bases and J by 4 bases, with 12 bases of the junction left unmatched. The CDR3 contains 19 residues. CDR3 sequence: CASSSMTSGILSGANVLTF. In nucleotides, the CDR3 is TGTGCCAGCAGCTCGATGACTAGCGGGATTCTATCCGGGGCCAACGTCCTGACTTTC.

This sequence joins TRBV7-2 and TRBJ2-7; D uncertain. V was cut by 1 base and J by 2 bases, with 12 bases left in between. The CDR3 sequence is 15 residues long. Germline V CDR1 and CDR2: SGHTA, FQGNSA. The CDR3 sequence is CASSLVGPAAYEQYF. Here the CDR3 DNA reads TGTGCCAGCAGCTTAGTTGGTCCGGCTGCCTACGAGCAGTACTTC.